This T cell receptor beta chain originates from a study of cytomegalovirus exposure and HLA in healthy donors. Points from the study as a whole: Judged likely to be a sequencing artifact was a cluster of highly shared sequence variants. HLA-A and HLA-B allele assignments for most subjects were reportedly predicted accurately using TCR beta sequences. Versus the approximately 670-donor mean, an Asian-associated ancestry cluster reportedly showed fewer N-insertions in a later analysis.

Trimming took 3 bases from V and 0 from J; bases not matched to a gene: 9. This CDR3 is 19 amino acids long. The germline V gene has CDR1 SGDLS and CDR2 YYNGEE. Concerning this clone: Its target is not known.

Researchers ran the PCR with 60 Vbeta and 13 Jbeta primers. Produced via immunoSEQ multiplex PCR; TCRdb's table is partial and in-frame only. The sample consists of under 200,000 clones, roughly 73% of them appearing once. Sequencing was performed on PBMCs. This sequence joins TRBV9 and TRBJ2-1; the match to TRBD2 covers 13 bases. The TCR sequence derives from a woman aged 25 to 39 in good health and CMV-seronegative. This chain's CDR3 is CASSGRLAGGPSSYNEQFF. CDR3 nucleotide sequence: TGTGCCAGCAGCGGAAGACTAGCGGGGGGACCTAGCTCCTACAATGAGCAGTTCTTC. Looking up the rest from reference TRBV9 and TRBJ2-1 gives the full variable domain: DSGVTQTPKHLITATGQRVTLRCSPRSGDLSVYWYQQSLDQGLQFLIQYYNGEERAKGNILERFSAQQFPDLHSELNLSSLELGDSALYFCASSGRLAGGPSSYNEQFFGPGTRLTVL.